A single sample is the source of the 5 T cell receptor beta chains below, sequenced in a study of blood T cell repertoires in COVID-19. The method was immunoSEQ multiplex PCR; TCRdb's version includes in-frame clones alone and lacks a portion of them. The data hold around 200,000 clones, with 89% observed a single time. Sequenced sample: peripheral blood. Source of these receptors: a man aged 40-49 years with acute or convalescent COVID-19.

The chain is built from TRBV6-2 or TRBV6-3 and TRBJ1-1; the match to TRBD1 covers 7 bases. V gave up 6 bases and J gave up 7 bases; unmatched junction bases: 5. The CDR3 has 12 residues. The germline V gene has CDR1 MNHEY and CDR2 SVGEGT. The CDR3 protein is CASSPRTGEAFF. Written as DNA, the CDR3 is TGTGCCAGCAGCCCACGGACAGGTGAAGCTTTCTTT.

This clone was seen at least ten times. The CDR3 nucleotides are TGTGCCAGCGCCCCTGAGGGGGGGGGCCCCGAGACCCAGTACTTC. Translation gives CASAPEGGGPETQYF. This chain joins TRBV9 and TRBJ2-5; maybe TRBD2 (7 bases). Germline V gene lookup returns CDR1 SGDLS and CDR2 YYNGEE. This CDR3 comprises 15 residues. Trimming took 7 bases from V and 5 from J, leaving 21 bases between them.

The chain combines TRBV5-1 with TRBJ1-1; TRBD1 matches 8 bases. Germline V gives CDR1 SGHRS, CDR2 YFSETQ. Losses at the gene ends were 1 base for V and 6 bases for J; bases not matched to a gene: 2. The CDR3 runs to 13 residues. The CDR3 bases are TGCGCCAGCAGCTTGCAGGGGGCGGCTGAAGCTTTCTTT. Translation gives CASSLQGAAEAFF.

This chain joins TRBV10-1 and TRBJ2-1; TRBD1 matches at 9 bases. The V segment lost 3 bases and the J segment 0 bases; nucleotides outside the gene matches: 3. Per germline, CDR1 WNHNN and CDR2 SYGVQD (reference sequence). There are 16 residues in the CDR3. CDR3 in DNA: TGCGCCAGCAGTGACCGACAGGGGGACTCCTACAATGAGCAGTTCTTC. Amino acid sequence: CASSDRQGDSYNEQFF.

The V call is TRBV18, the J call TRBJ2-3; TRBD1 might be the D (6 bases). The CDR3 runs 17 residues. V was trimmed by 0 bases and J by 0 bases, leaving 13 bases between them. Looked up from germline, CDR1 is KGHSH and CDR2 is LQKENI. CDR3 sequence reads: CASSPPGTYFSTDTQYF. Here the CDR3 DNA reads TGTGCCAGCTCACCACCCGGGACATACTTCAGCACAGATACGCAGTATTTT.